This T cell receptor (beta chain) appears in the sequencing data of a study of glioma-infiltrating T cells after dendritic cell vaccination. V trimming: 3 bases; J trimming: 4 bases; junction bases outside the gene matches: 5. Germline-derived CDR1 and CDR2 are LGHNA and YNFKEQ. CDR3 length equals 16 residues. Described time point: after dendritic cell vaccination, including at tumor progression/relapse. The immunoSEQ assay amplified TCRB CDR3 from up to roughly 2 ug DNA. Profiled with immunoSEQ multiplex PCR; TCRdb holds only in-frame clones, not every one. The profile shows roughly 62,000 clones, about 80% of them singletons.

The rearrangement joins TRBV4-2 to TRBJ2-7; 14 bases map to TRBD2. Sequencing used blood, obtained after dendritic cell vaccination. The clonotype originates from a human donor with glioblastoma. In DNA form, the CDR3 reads TGTGCCAGCAGCCAGACTAGCGGGGGGGCCCGATACGAGCAGTACTTC. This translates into CASSQTSGGARYEQYF.